Listed below are T cell receptor beta chains from one sample, sequenced in a study of identical twins. MiXCR was run by TCRdb on the 5' RACE reads, yielding one entry per CDR3 protein. The table records about 520,000 distinct CDR3 sequences, 20% to 25% of them present only once. The sample was also linked to a second study, of T cells expressing NK-cell markers.

Sequenced input: CD4+ T cells sorted from blood. These receptors were taken from a woman under 30 in good health. The CDR3 runs from the conserved cysteine through the conserved F or W. The D gene is left open where the match is weak. Clone size is not always given. Where it is, it says once, few, many or a class for expanded clones.

d_gene,v_gene,abundance,j_gene,CDR3aa,CDR3nt
NA,TRBV6-2/TRBV6-3,NA,TRBJ2-7,CASRNSGDGYYEQYF,TGTGCCAGCAGGAACTCAGGGGACGGGTACTACGAGCAGTACTTC
NA,TRBV11-2,NA,TRBJ2-1,CASSSPARGVPGQAYNEQFF,TGTGCCAGCAGCTCCCCGGCCCGTGGAGTCCCGGGACAAGCCTACAATGAGCAGTTCTTC
NA,TRBV20-1,few,TRBJ2-7,CSASGRLRGEQYF,TGCAGTGCTAGTGGCCGGCTACGTGGGGAGCAGTACTTC
NA,TRBV12-3/TRBV12-4,NA,TRBJ2-1,CASSPPPLGSEQFF,TGTGCCAGCAGTCCACCCCCCCTTGGAAGTGAGCAGTTCTTC
NA,TRBV20-1,NA,TRBJ2-1,CSAPKYWDEQFF,TGCAGTGCACCTAAGTACTGGGACGAGCAGTTCTTC
NA,TRBV5-1,few,TRBJ2-5,CASSLEGAGETQYF,TGCGCCAGCAGCTTGGAAGGGGCCGGAGAGACCCAGTACTTC
NA,TRBV20-1,NA,TRBJ2-7,CSAKHPGIREQYF,TGCAGTGCCAAACATCCAGGAATCCGCGAGCAGTACTTC
NA,TRBV6-1,few,TRBJ2-4,CASSPVKGNIQYF,TGTGCCAGCAGCCCAGTGAAGGGAAACATTCAGTACTTC
NA,TRBV12-3/TRBV12-4,NA,TRBJ2-7,CASSFLLGPYEQYF,TGTGCCAGCAGTTTTTTGCTGGGCCCCTACGAGCAGTACTTC
TRBD1,TRBV4-3,NA,TRBJ2-5,CASSPRIDRGRGETQYF,TGCGCCAGCAGCCCGCGGATTGACAGGGGGCGCGGAGAGACCCAGTACTTC
TRBD1,TRBV6-1,few,TRBJ2-5,CASSERQGWETQYF,TGTGCCAGCAGTGAAAGACAGGGGTGGGAGACCCAGTACTTC
TRBD1,TRBV12-3/TRBV12-4,few,TRBJ2-6,CASSRRTGTGANVLTF,TGTGCCAGCAGCCGAAGGACAGGAACAGGGGCCAACGTCCTGACTTTC
NA,TRBV27,many,TRBJ1-3,CASSLTAGAPGNTIYF,TGTGCCAGCAGTTTAACGGCAGGGGCGCCAGGAAACACCATATATTTT
NA,TRBV29-1,NA,TRBJ2-7,CSARTLPYEQYF,TGCAGCGCCCGGACACTCCCCTACGAGCAGTACTTC
TRBD2,TRBV12-3/TRBV12-4,many,TRBJ2-1,CASRTREGLVSEQFF,TGTGCCAGCAGAACGAGGGAGGGCCTGGTGAGTGAGCAGTTCTTC
NA,TRBV20-1,many,TRBJ2-1,CSARTYNEQFF,TGCAGTGCTAGAACCTACAATGAGCAGTTCTTC
NA,TRBV6-5,NA,TRBJ1-5,CASSSDRNQPQHF,TGTGCCAGCAGTTCGGACAGAAATCAGCCCCAGCATTTT
NA,TRBV30,NA,TRBJ2-2,CAWRWGRNTGELFF,TGTGCCTGGAGGTGGGGGCGAAACACCGGGGAGCTGTTTTTT